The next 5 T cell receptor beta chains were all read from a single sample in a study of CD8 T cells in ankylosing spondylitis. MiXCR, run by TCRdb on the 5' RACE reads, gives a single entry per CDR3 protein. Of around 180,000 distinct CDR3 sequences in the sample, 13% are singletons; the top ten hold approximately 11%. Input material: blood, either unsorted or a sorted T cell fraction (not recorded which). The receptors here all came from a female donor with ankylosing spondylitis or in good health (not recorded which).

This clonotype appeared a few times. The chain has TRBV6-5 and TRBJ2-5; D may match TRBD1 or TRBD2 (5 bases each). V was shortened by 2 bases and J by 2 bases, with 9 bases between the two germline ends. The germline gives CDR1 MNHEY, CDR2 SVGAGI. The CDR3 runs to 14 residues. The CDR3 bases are TGTGCCAGCAGTTACGGGACCGTTCAAGAGACCCAGTACTTC. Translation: CASSYGTVQETQYF.

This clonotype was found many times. DNA of the CDR3: TGTGCTAGTGGGACCGAACCCGGCACTGAAGCTTTCTTT. It is translated as CASGTEPGTEAFF. The V call is TRBV12-5, the J call TRBJ1-1; the D is unclear. CDR3 length equals 13 residues. Per germline, CDR1 LGHNT and CDR2 FRNRAP. The V gene lost 6 bases and the J gene lost 4 bases, with 12 bases spanning the gap.

CDR3 sequence: CASSLQGRQNSPLHF. The CDR3 region has the DNA TGTGCCAGCAGCCTCCAGGGGAGACAAAATTCACCCCTCCACTTT. The chain has TRBV7-3 and TRBJ1-6; perhaps TRBD1 as D (6 bases). The germline gives CDR1 SGHTA, CDR2 FQGTGA. The CDR3 is 15 amino acids. Trimming left V 5 bases short and J 7 bases short, with 15 bases between.

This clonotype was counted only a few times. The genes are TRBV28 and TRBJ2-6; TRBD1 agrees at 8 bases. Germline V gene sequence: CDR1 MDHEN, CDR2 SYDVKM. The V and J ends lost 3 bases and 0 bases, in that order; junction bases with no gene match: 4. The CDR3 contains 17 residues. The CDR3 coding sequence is TGTGCCAGCAGTTTCCGGGACAGGCTCTCTGGGGCCAACGTCCTGACTTTC. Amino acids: CASSFRDRLSGANVLTF.

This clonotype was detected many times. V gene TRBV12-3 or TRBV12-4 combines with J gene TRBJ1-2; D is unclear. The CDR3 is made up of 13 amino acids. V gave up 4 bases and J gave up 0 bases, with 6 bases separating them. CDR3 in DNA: TGTGCCAGCAGTTCGGGATCTAACTATGGCTACACCTTC. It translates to CASSSGSNYGYTF.